These T cell receptor beta chains were read from a single sample in a study of technical replicates of blood from a handful of donors. Some clones are missing from TCRdb's copy, which holds only in-frame ones; the method was immunoSEQ multiplex PCR. Altogether tens of thousands of clones are present, roughly 93% being singletons, with the ten largest covering approximately 0.25%. The sample was T cells isolated from PBMCs. The receptors come from a human donor in good health. Each CDR3 is given with its conserved first and last residue. The D gene is left open where the match is weak. Clone size is not always given. Where it is, it says once, few, many or a class for expanded clones.

length	D	V	J	size	DNA	CDR3
15	TRBD2	TRBV19	TRBJ2-2	few	TGTGCCAGTAGTCCCCTAGCGGGAGGAACCGGGGAGCTGTTTTTT	CASSPLAGGTGELFF
14	.	TRBV2	TRBJ2-7	.	TGTGCCAGCAGTGGACAGCCCCTCTCCTACGAGCAGTACTTC	CASSGQPLSYEQYF
14	TRBD2	TRBV19	TRBJ2-7	.	TGTGCCAGTAGAATACTAGCGGGGTCCTACGAGCAGTACTTC	CASRILAGSYEQYF
12	.	TRBV19	TRBJ1-2	.	TGTGCCAGTAGTTTTACACCCTATGGCTACACCTTC	CASSFTPYGYTF
16	.	TRBV7-6	TRBJ2-5	.	TGTGCCAGCAGCTTAGCACGGACTACAACTCAAGAGACCCAGTACTTC	CASSLARTTTQETQYF
15	TRBD1	TRBV2	TRBJ1-5	.	TGTGCCAGCAGTGGACAGGGTACGAGCAATCAGCCCCAGCATTTT	CASSGQGTSNQPQHF
16	TRBD1	TRBV7-9	TRBJ2-5	.	TGTGCCAGCAGCGCGACATCGGGACAGGGGAAAGAGACCCAGTACTTC	CASSATSGQGKETQYF
13	TRBD1	TRBV5-1	TRBJ2-1	.	TGCGCCAGCAGCTTAGACAGGGGGATTGAGCAGTTCTTC	CASSLDRGIEQFF
13	.	TRBV14	TRBJ2-7	.	TGTGCCAGCAGTTACGGACAGGAGGGCGAGCAGTACTTC	CASSYGQEGEQYF
14	TRBD1	TRBV2	TRBJ2-7	.	TGTGCCAGCAGTCCCGGGACAGGGAAGGTCGAGCAGTACTTC	CASSPGTGKVEQYF
16	TRBD1	TRBV6-6	TRBJ1-5	.	TGTGCCAGCAGTTCTGAGGACAGGGATCAGGATCAGCCCCAGCATTTT	CASSSEDRDQDQPQHF
15	.	TRBV19	TRBJ2-7	.	TGTGCCAGTAGTCCGTGGTTAGAAGCCTCCTACGAGCAGTACTTC	CASSPWLEASYEQYF
14	TRBD1	TRBV9	TRBJ1-1	.	TGTGCCAGCAGCGGGACAGGGTCGGGCACTGAAGCTTTCTTT	CASSGTGSGTEAFF
13	.	TRBV6-1	TRBJ1-5	.	TGTGCCAGCAGTGAACAACGGAATCAGCCCCAGCATTTT	CASSEQRNQPQHF
12	.	TRBV2	TRBJ1-2	.	TGTGCCAGCAGACAGGAAAGTGGAGGCTACACCTTC	CASRQESGGYTF
19	TRBD2	TRBV5-5	TRBJ2-3	.	TGTGCCAGCAGCTTGGCCCCAGCGGGAGGGTACTACAGCACAGATACGCAGTATTTT	CASSLAPAGGYYSTDTQYF
10	.	TRBV14	TRBJ2-1	.	TGTGCTAGGCGGGGCAATGAGCAGTTCTTC	CARRGNEQFF
19	TRBD2	TRBV7-9	TRBJ2-1	.	TGTGCCAGCAGCTTAACTCCCCCAAGCAGACTAGCGGGAGGTAATGAGCAGTTCTTC	CASSLTPPSRLAGGNEQFF
17	TRBD1	TRBV11-2	TRBJ1-4	.	TGTGCCAGCAGCTTAGGGACTCCGGGACAGGGGCCCGAAAAACTGTTTTTT	CASSLGTPGQGPEKLFF
13	.	TRBV28	TRBJ1-5	few	TGTGCCAGCAGTTTATCGGGGAATCAGCCCCAGCATTTT	CASSLSGNQPQHF
11	.	TRBV15	TRBJ2-2	.	TGTGCCACCCGTCTGAGTGGGGAGCTGTTTTTT	CATRLSGELFF
16	TRBD1	TRBV27	TRBJ1-2	.	TGTGCCAGCAGTCCCTCCCGGGACAGGGGGTCCTATGGCTACACCTTC	CASSPSRDRGSYGYTF
14	.	TRBV11-2	TRBJ2-1	.	TGTGCCAGCAGCTTAGAGTCGGGAACGCGGGAGCAGTTCTTC	CASSLESGTREQFF
16	.	TRBV6-5	TRBJ1-1	few	TGTGCCAGCAGTTTATCCCAAGACAGGACGAACACTGAAGCTTTCTTT	CASSLSQDRTNTEAFF
15	TRBD1	TRBV30	TRBJ2-5	.	TGTGCCTGGCGACGCCCGGGACAGGGGATGGAGACCCAGTACTTC	CAWRRPGQGMETQYF
14	TRBD2	TRBV30	TRBJ2-3	.	TGTGCCTGGAGTAGCGGGGGGGCCCCAGATACGCAGTATTTT	CAWSSGGAPDTQYF
16	TRBD2	TRBV11-3	TRBJ2-2	.	TGTGCCAGCAGCATCCGCGGGGGGGCTCTCACCGGGGAGCTGTTTTTT	CASSIRGGALTGELFF
17	TRBD2	TRBV11-2	TRBJ2-3	.	TGTGCCAGCAGCTCGAAACAGACTAGCGGTAGCACAGATACGCAGTATTTT	CASSSKQTSGSTDTQYF
13	TRBD1	TRBV29-1	TRBJ2-3	.	TGCAGCGTCCTAGGGGGCTTTACAGATACGCAGTATTTT	CSVLGGFTDTQYF
14	TRBD1	TRBV28	TRBJ2-7	.	TGTGCCAGCCTCAATCGGGACAGAGACTACGAGCAGTACTTC	CASLNRDRDYEQYF
15	TRBD1	TRBV5-1	TRBJ2-1	.	TGCGCCAGCAGCTTGGGCCAGGGGGCGGGGAATGAGCAGTTCTTC	CASSLGQGAGNEQFF
16	TRBD1	TRBV6-1	TRBJ1-1	.	TGTGCCAGCAGTGGCGGACAGGGCCTAAAGAACACTGAAGCTTTCTTT	CASSGGQGLKNTEAFF
14	TRBD1	TRBV7-8	TRBJ2-1	once	TGTGCCAGCAGCTCGACAGGGGGAGGTGAAGAGCAGTTCTTC	CASSSTGGGEEQFF
15	.	TRBV7-3	TRBJ2-2	.	TGTGCCAGCAGCTTATTTAGCCAGGGCGGCGGGGAGCTGTTTTTT	CASSLFSQGGGELFF
17	TRBD2	TRBV11-2	TRBJ2-1	.	TGTGCCAGCAGCGTAGCCCTAGCGGACGGACCCTACAATGAGCAGTTCTTC	CASSVALADGPYNEQFF
14	.	TRBV9	TRBJ2-3	.	TGTGCCAGCAAGGGCGGGACGGCCACAGATACGCAGTATTTT	CASKGGTATDTQYF
14	TRBD1	TRBV28	TRBJ1-2	.	TGTGCCAGCAGTTTATCAGACAGGGTGCAGGGCTACACCTTC	CASSLSDRVQGYTF